One sample yielded the 21 T cell receptor beta chains listed below, sequenced in a study of T cell responses to AZD1222 COVID-19 vaccine. Libraries were prepared by immunoSEQ multiplex PCR; TCRdb keeps only in-frame clonotypes and omits some of them. The sample carries 150,000 to 200,000 clones, 90% to 95% recorded once. The sequencing here drew on peripheral blood, taken on day 0 of AZD1222 vaccination. These receptors were obtained from an adult in good health.

A few counts support this clone. The gene calls are TRBV6-5 and TRBJ2-7, with 12 bases aligning to TRBD2. CDR1 MNHEY and CDR2 SVGAGI come from the germline V gene. With 6 bases clipped from V and 2 bases from J, the junction kept 2 bases outside the gene matches. The CDR3 runs to 14 residues. CDR3 in amino acids: CASSRLAGAYEQYF. CDR3 DNA: TGTGCCAGCAGCCGACTAGCGGGAGCCTACGAGCAGTACTTC.

The CDR3 nucleotides are TGTGCCAGCAGTTACTCGAACGGGGGAGAGACCCAGTACTTC. It codes for CASSYSNGGETQYF. The chain carries TRBV6-5 and TRBJ2-5; possibly TRBD2 for D (6 bases). With 0 bases removed from V and 4 bases from J, the gap between germline ends came to 9 bases. The CDR3 runs 14 residues. The germline V gene has CDR1 MNHEY and CDR2 SVGAGI.

The chain carries TRBV12-3 or TRBV12-4 and TRBJ2-7; no clear D. V dropped 6 bases and J dropped 0 bases, with 9 bases sitting between them. The CDR3 extends over 13 amino acids. The CDR3 coding sequence is TGTGCCAGCAGGACCGATAGCTCCTACGAGCAGTACTTC. This gives the protein CASRTDSSYEQYF.

This clone was seen a single time. The chain uses TRBV6-5 and TRBJ2-7; 8 nucleotides line up with TRBD1. Germline lookup yields CDR1 MNHEY and CDR2 SVGAGI. The CDR3 contains 16 residues. The V and J ends lost 0 bases and 2 bases, in that order; junction bases with no gene match: 6. The CDR3 loop reads CASSYSDRVNPYEQYF. The CDR3 DNA follows: TGTGCCAGCAGTTACTCGGACAGGGTGAACCCCTACGAGCAGTACTTC.

This rearrangement joins TRBV6-5 to TRBJ2-3; TRBD2 aligns across 7 bases. The CDR3 covers 16 residues. The ends lost 2 bases at V and 0 bases at J; junction bases unmatched: 5. Looked up from germline, CDR1 is MNHEY and CDR2 is SVGAGI. The CDR3 nucleotides read TGTGCCAGCAGTTACAAAGCGGGAACCAGCACAGATACGCAGTATTTT. It encodes CASSYKAGTSTDTQYF.

The chain links TRBV2 to TRBJ2-3; weak D call: TRBD2 (7 bases). CDR1 is SNHLY and CDR2 is FYNNEI in the germline V gene. V lost 8 bases, J lost 0 bases, and 18 bases lay in between. This CDR3 is 16 amino acids long. CDR3 amino acids: CASARGGRDSTDTQYF. The DNA for the CDR3 is TGTGCCAGCGCCCGAGGGGGGAGGGACAGCACAGATACGCAGTATTTT.

The chain recombines TRBV5-6 with TRBJ2-7, with D maybe TRBD1 (6 bases). V was trimmed by 4 bases and J by 4 bases, leaving 18 bases between them. The germline V gene encodes CDR1 SGHDT and CDR2 YYEEEE. The CDR3 contains 15 residues. CDR3 amino acids: CASSQGTYFTYEQYF. The CDR3 DNA reads TGTGCCAGCAGCCAAGGGACATATTTTACTTACGAGCAGTACTTC.

The V gene is TRBV7-3, the J gene TRBJ1-2, with 10 bases matching TRBD1. The CDR3 has 15 residues. Germline-derived CDR1 and CDR2 are SGHTA and FQGTGA. Trimming at V came to 5 bases and at J to 6 bases, leaving 9 bases not matched to a gene. The CDR3 here is CASSPGYGQGDGYTF. As DNA, the CDR3 is TGTGCCAGCAGCCCAGGATACGGACAGGGGGATGGCTACACCTTC.

The genes are TRBV10-3 and TRBJ1-2; no clear D gene. The germline CDR1 and CDR2 sequences are ENHRY and SYGVKD. Deletions cut 3 bases from V and 2 bases from J, with 7 bases between. The CDR3 is 13 residues long. The CDR3 coding sequence is TGTGCCATCAGTGATGACCAGAACTATGGCTACACCTTC. Protein product: CAISDDQNYGYTF.

The V gene is TRBV5-1, the J gene TRBJ2-3; no clear D gene. The length of the CDR3 is 11 residues. CDR1 is SGHRS and CDR2 is YFSETQ in the germline V gene. V was clipped by 4 bases and J by 4 bases, with 4 bases between them. The CDR3 DNA is TGCGCCAGCAGCAGCGCAGATACGCAGTATTTT. Amino acids: CASSSADTQYF.

This clone was counted once. The J gene is TRBJ2-5, the V gene TRBV7-9, with TRBD2 as a possible D gene (6 bases). CDR1 and CDR2 from the germline V gene are SEHNR and FQNEAQ (reference sequence). V was trimmed by 5 bases and J by 4 bases, leaving 8 bases between them. CDR3 length: 12 residues. The CDR3 DNA is TGTGCCAGCAGCCGGGACTCAGAGACCCAGTACTTC. It codes for CASSRDSETQYF.

This rearrangement joins TRBV28 to TRBJ2-1; the D gene is possibly TRBD2 (6 bases). CDR3 size: 15 residues. In germline, CDR1 is MDHEN, CDR2 SYDVKM. The V gene lost 5 bases and the J gene lost 2 bases, with 13 bases spanning the gap. CDR3 loop: CASSPRLGAYNEQFF. CDR3 nucleotides: TGTGCCAGCAGTCCGAGACTAGGGGCCTACAATGAGCAGTTCTTC. Full variable domain (outside the CDR3, taken from reference TRBV28 and TRBJ2-1): DVKVTQSSRYLVKRTGEKVFLECVQDMDHENMFWYRQDPGLGLRLIYFSYDVKMKEKGDIPEGYSVSREKKERFSLILESASTNQTSMYLCASSPRLGAYNEQFFGPGTRLTVL.

This chain links TRBV24-1 with TRBJ2-7, with a possible D match to TRBD1 (6 bases). CDR3 length: 13 residues. Trimming left V 4 bases short and J 0 bases short, with 6 bases between. Germline V CDR1 and CDR2: KGHDR, SFDVKD. The CDR3 reads CATSDRGSYEQYF. The DNA of the CDR3 is TGTGCCACCAGTGACAGGGGCTCCTACGAGCAGTACTTC.

The CDR3 sequence is CASSLVRVEEQFF. DNA of the CDR3: TGCGCCAGCAGCTTGGTCAGGGTTGAAGAGCAGTTCTTC. The chain has TRBV5-1 and TRBJ2-1, with a weak D call TRBD1 (5 bases). Germline values: CDR1 SGHRS, CDR2 YFSETQ. V lost 0 bases to trimming and J lost 10 bases, with 11 bases between them. The CDR3 is made up of 13 amino acids.

V usage is TRBV11-1 and J usage is TRBJ2-1; a weak D match, TRBD1 (5 bases). V gave up 1 base and J gave up 9 bases, with 16 bases separating them. Germline V CDR1 and CDR2: SGHAT, FQDESV (reference sequence). This CDR3 has 15 amino acids. The CDR3 spells CASSLVRVGPSEQFF. CDR3 coding DNA: TGTGCCAGCAGCTTAGTCAGGGTAGGTCCGAGTGAGCAGTTCTTC.

V usage is TRBV2 and J usage is TRBJ2-7; TRBD2 matches 9 bases. The V and J ends lost 3 bases and 7 bases, in that order; junction bases with no gene match: 7. CDR3 length equals 14 residues. Germline V lookup: CDR1 SNHLY, CDR2 FYNNEI. The CDR3 nucleotides are TGTGCCAGCAGTGAGCGGGAGGGCTTTACAGAGCAGTACTTC. Translation: CASSEREGFTEQYF. Looking up the rest from reference TRBV2 and TRBJ2-7 gives the full variable domain: EPEVTQTPSHQVTQMGQEVILRCVPISNHLYFYWYRQILGQKVEFLVSFYNNEISEKSEIFDDQFSVERPDGSNFTLKIRSTKLEDSAMYFCASSEREGFTEQYFGPGTRLTVT.

The chain recombines TRBV9 with TRBJ2-1; 14 bases align to TRBD2. With V trimmed by 2 bases and J by 1 base, 5 bases remained unmatched. CDR1 and CDR2 (germline): SGDLS, YYNGEE. The CDR3 consists of 18 residues. The DNA for the CDR3 is TGTGCCAGCAGCGTGGGACTAGCGGGAGTAGGGTCCTACAATGAGCAGTTCTTC. It is translated as CASSVGLAGVGSYNEQFF.

This clone was recorded once. V and J are TRBV4-1 and TRBJ1-2, with D possibly TRBD1 on 6 matching bases. The CDR3 contains 15 residues. Germline V CDR1 and CDR2: MGHRA, YSYEKL. V was shortened by 2 bases and J by 0 bases, with 10 bases between the two germline ends. CDR3 in DNA: TGCGCCAGCAGCCAACGGGACACTTCTAACTATGGCTACACCTTC. Amino acid sequence: CASSQRDTSNYGYTF.

V and J are TRBV28 and TRBJ2-5; no definite D call. The germline V and J ends were trimmed by 5 bases and 0 bases, with 19 bases remaining between them. Germline loops: CDR1 MDHEN, CDR2 SYDVKM. This CDR3 comprises 17 residues. In DNA, the CDR3 is TGTGCCAGCAGTCTCATCTCCCGCGTCGGCCACCAAGAGACCCAGTACTTC. Its protein is CASSLISRVGHQETQYF.

The chain carries TRBV9 and TRBJ1-2, with 7 bases identical to TRBD1. The CDR3 extends over 14 amino acids. The V gene end was trimmed by 3 bases and the J gene end by 6 bases; junction bases not matched to a gene: 8. From germline, CDR1 is SGDLS and CDR2 YYNGEE. CDR3: CASSDNGQANGYTF. CDR3 nucleotides: TGTGCCAGCAGCGACAACGGACAGGCCAATGGCTACACCTTC.

Here the CDR3 DNA reads TGTGCCAGCACCCGGGGTTATTTAGTTGGGGAGCTGTTTTTT. Translating it yields CASTRGYLVGELFF. V usage is TRBV28 and J usage is TRBJ2-2; D is possibly TRBD2 (5 bases). V gave up 7 bases and J gave up 8 bases, with 17 bases separating them. The CDR3 length is 14 residues. The germline V gene encodes CDR1 MDHEN and CDR2 SYDVKM.